A selection of T cell receptor beta chains follows, all from one sample in a study of CD8+ T cells in alopecia areata. This table comes from immunoSEQ multiplex PCR, and its TCRdb copy is limited to in-frame clones, with some not included. The repertoire holds about 210,000 clones, under 40% seen once, with around 0.48% in the top ten. The material was CD4+ T cells sorted from blood, obtained between weeks 30 and 35, from a patient treated with tofacitinib. These receptors came from a human donor with alopecia areata. Each CDR3 is given with its conserved first and last residue. Each record gives: D gene, clone size, J gene, V gene, CDR3 DNA, CDR3 protein. The D gene is left open where the match is weak. Where a row states a size, it is once, few, many or the class of an expanded clone; other rows omit it.

NA,few,TRBJ2-3,TRBV7-2,TGTGCCAGCAGCTTAGACGCGGTCACAGATACGCAGTATTTT,CASSLDAVTDTQYF
NA,many,TRBJ2-2,TRBV4-1,TGCGCCAGCAGCCACCCGGCGAGCCCCGGGGAGCTGTTTTTT,CASSHPASPGELFF
TRBD1,NA,TRBJ1-1,TRBV30,TGTGCCTGGAGTGTAATATACAGGGGGAAGACTGAAGCTTTCTTT,CAWSVIYRGKTEAFF
NA,NA,TRBJ1-2,TRBV2,TGTGCCAGCAGCGAGCGAAGCCTCTATGGCTACACCTTC,CASSERSLYGYTF
NA,NA,TRBJ1-5,TRBV27,TGTGCCAGCAGTTTATCCCTACGGACTCATCAGCCCCAGCATTTT,CASSLSLRTHQPQHF
NA,NA,TRBJ1-1,TRBV7-8,TGTGCCAGCAGCTTAGCCGCCGAAGCTTTCTTT,CASSLAAEAFF
NA,NA,TRBJ1-4,TRBV6-5,TGTGCCGGAAGGACGGCAACTAATGAAAAACTGTTTTTT,CAGRTATNEKLFF
NA,once,TRBJ1-5,TRBV15,TGTGCCACCAGCAGCTTAGCCAGGGGCGGCAATCAGCCCCAGCATTTT,CATSSLARGGNQPQHF
TRBD1,NA,TRBJ2-2,TRBV30,TGTGCCTGGACGGGACAGGGCTACACCGGGGAGCTGTTTTTT,CAWTGQGYTGELFF
NA,few,TRBJ1-6,TRBV6-1,TGTGCCAGTACCGCCTCCTCCTATAATTCACCCCTCCACTTT,CASTASSYNSPLHF
NA,few,TRBJ1-1,TRBV5-4,TGTGCCAGCAGCTTGGATCTCGGCGGAAACACTGAAGCTTTCTTT,CASSLDLGGNTEAFF
NA,NA,TRBJ2-2,TRBV2,TGTGCCAGCAGAGACACAAACACCGGGGAGCTGTTTTTT,CASRDTNTGELFF
TRBD1,NA,TRBJ1-1,TRBV6-1,TGTGCCAGCAGTGAACCTAGGGACAGGGATAACACTGAAGCTTTCTTT,CASSEPRDRDNTEAFF
TRBD1,once,TRBJ2-3,TRBV5-6,TGTGCCAGCAGACGACAGGGGGCTAGGGATACGCAGTATTTT,CASRRQGARDTQYF
TRBD2,many,TRBJ2-3,TRBV6-1,TGTGCCAGCAGTGAAGTGGCGGGAGGTACAGATACGCAGTATTTT,CASSEVAGGTDTQYF
NA,NA,TRBJ2-6,TRBV5-1,TGCGCCAGCAGCTCCCAGGGACCTGGGGCCAACGTCCTGACTTTC,CASSSQGPGANVLTF
NA,many,TRBJ2-1,TRBV27,TGTGCCAGCAGAGGGGCGGGGCCAAATAACAATGAGCAGTTCTTC,CASRGAGPNNNEQFF